These T cell receptor beta chains were read from a single sample in a study of OX40 agonist ivuxolimab in advanced cancers. Method: immunoSEQ multiplex PCR; TCRdb's copy keeps in-frame clones and lacks some. The top ten hold 1.1% of the sample, which has some 100,000 clones, around 84% seen once. Sequencing was performed on CD4+ or CD8+ T cells sorted from blood, taken in a trial of the OX40 agonist ivuxolimab. The receptors come from an adult with an advanced solid tumor such as melanoma, head and neck, liver or kidney cancer. CDR3s include the opening cysteine and the closing phenylalanine or tryptophan.

V | CDR3
TRBV28 | CASSLQGAEAFF
TRBV4-3 | CASSQTGGQETQYF
TRBV11-2 | CASSPTQGGSYNEQFF
TRBV7-2 | CASTPLRDTEAFF
TRBV2 | CASSEWGPYEKLFF
TRBV18 | CASSPGQYNEQFF
TRBV19 | CASTVGGGMRAEAFF
TRBV5-4 | CASSFYPGTYYGYTF
TRBV2 | CASSEYVTNTGELFF
TRBV27 | CASSLSGQRGTQYF
TRBV5-6 | CASSWDRAETGELFF
TRBV5-6 | CASSPPSSKNIQYF
TRBV9 | CASSVTSRLGGYTF
TRBV28 | CASSLMAGNYGYTF
TRBV9 | CASSVEGMAEAFF
TRBV19 | CASVPGWNQPQHF
TRBV5-1 | CASSLSLAGTDTQYF
TRBV2 | CASSGGGGLSDGYTF
TRBV19 | CASGQGGNYGYTF
TRBV28 | CAIQGSNSPLHF